One sample yielded the 20 T cell receptor beta chains listed below, sequenced in a study of cytomegalovirus exposure and HLA in healthy donors. Use of 60 Vbeta and 13 Jbeta primers characterized the PCR. Measured with immunoSEQ multiplex PCR; TCRdb has only the in-frame clones, and not every one. The profile shows about 100,000 clones, about four fifths of them singletons. Sequenced material: PBMCs. The receptors were gathered from a man aged 40-55 years in good health and CMV-seropositive.

The rearrangement uses TRBV2 and TRBJ2-5; 11 bases map to TRBD2. J lost 5 bases, V lost 6 bases, and 8 bases had no gene match. Germline CDR1 and CDR2: SNHLY and FYNNEI. CDR3 size: 15 residues. The CDR3 reads CASRGRTSGSETQYF. The CDR3 DNA reads as TGTGCCAGCAGGGGGAGGACTAGCGGGTCTGAGACCCAGTACTTC.

This clone has a single count. This chain joins TRBV27 and TRBJ1-2; D remains unclear. This CDR3 has 14 residues. CDR1 is MNHEY, CDR2 SMNVEV, per germline (reference sequence). V was shortened by 3 bases and J by 0 bases, with 8 bases between the two germline ends. The CDR3 here is CASSFGNSNYGYTF. In DNA form, the CDR3 reads TGTGCCAGCAGTTTCGGGAATTCTAACTATGGCTACACCTTC.

The rearrangement uses TRBV2 and TRBJ2-5, with a tentative D call TRBD1 (5 bases). V was clipped by 7 bases and J by 7 bases, with 16 bases between them. Germline CDR1 SNHLY, CDR2 FYNNEI. The CDR3 runs 13 residues. The CDR3 nucleotides read TGTGCCAGCACCATGGACACCGCAGGGACCCAGTACTTC. This translates into CASTMDTAGTQYF.

This clone was recorded a few times. One junction end does not reproduce the germline sequence, and a read error may be involved. V usage is TRBV7-7 and J usage is TRBJ1-3, with D perhaps TRBD1 (5 bases). The CDR3 has 13 amino acids. From germline, CDR1 is SSHAT and CDR2 FNYEAQ (reference sequence). The CDR3, as DNA: TGTGCTAGCAGCTCGGACACAGGAAACACCATATATTTT. The encoded protein is CASSSDTGNTIYF.

The rearrangement links TRBV6-1 to TRBJ2-7; 8 bases align to TRBD2. The CDR3 loop spans 15 amino acids. V gave up 2 bases and J gave up 4 bases; unmatched junction bases: 7. Germline V gene sequence: CDR1 MNHNS, CDR2 SASEGT. The CDR3 DNA reads TGTGCCAGCAGTGAAATCGGGACTAGTTTGTACGAGCAGTACTTC. It encodes CASSEIGTSLYEQYF.

This chain connects TRBV18 to TRBJ2-3, with TRBD2 identical over 8 bases. From germline, CDR1 is KGHSH and CDR2 LQKENI. This CDR3 spans 17 amino acids. The ends lost 2 bases at V and 8 bases at J; junction bases unmatched: 15. CDR3 coding DNA: TGTGCCAGCTCACCAGAGGCCCCCAGCGGGAGTTTTGGTACGCAGTATTTT. Translated: CASSPEAPSGSFGTQYF.

The chain's CDR3 is CASSLTWTGSFGYTF. DNA of the CDR3: TGTGCCAGCAGCCTTACCTGGACAGGGTCTTTTGGCTACACCTTC. The chain uses TRBV5-5 and TRBJ1-2, with 8 bases aligning to TRBD1. The CDR3 extends over 15 amino acids. Germline V lookup: CDR1 SGHKS, CDR2 YYEKEE (reference sequence). V lost 4 bases and J lost 7; bases outside the gene matches: 12.

This clone was found once. The chain combines TRBV2 with TRBJ1-2; D remains unclear. The CDR3 spans 17 residues. V was cut by 2 bases and J by 1 base, with 17 bases left in between. Germline-derived CDR1 and CDR2 are SNHLY and FYNNEI. The CDR3: CASSEFPPRHRNYGYTF. CDR3 nucleotide sequence: TGTGCCAGCAGTGAATTTCCCCCGCGGCACCGTAACTATGGCTACACCTTC. The whole variable domain, remainder taken from reference TRBV2 and TRBJ1-2, is EPEVTQTPSHQVTQMGQEVILRCVPISNHLYFYWYRQILGQKVEFLVSFYNNEISEKSEIFDDQFSVERPDGSNFTLKIRSTKLEDSAMYFCASSEFPPRHRNYGYTFGSGTRLTVV.

This chain connects TRBV2 to TRBJ1-5; D gene uncertain. CDR3 length: 13 residues. Per germline, CDR1 SNHLY and CDR2 FYNNEI. The V gene lost 7 bases and the J gene lost 7 bases, with 14 bases spanning the gap. CDR3 loop: CASTWEANQPQHF. Here the CDR3 DNA reads TGTGCCAGCACTTGGGAGGCAAACCAGCCCCAGCATTTT.

This clone was counted a few times. The chain links TRBV6-1 to TRBJ2-1, with 7 nucleotides matching TRBD2. The CDR3 spans 15 residues. The germline V gene encodes CDR1 MNHNS and CDR2 SASEGT. With 4 bases clipped from V and 5 bases from J, the junction kept 8 bases outside the gene matches. The CDR3 coding sequence is TGTGCCAGCAGTGTTGGGAGGGACCCTAACAATGAGCAGTTCTTC. It codes for CASSVGRDPNNEQFF.

V and J are TRBV4-1 and TRBJ1-6, with 10 bases matching TRBD1. The ends lost 1 base at V and 9 bases at J; junction bases unmatched: 12. The CDR3 totals 18 residues. CDR1 and CDR2 from the germline V gene are MGHRA and YSYEKL. CDR3 region: CASSQGSFGDRGISPLHF. In nucleotides, the CDR3 is TGCGCCAGCAGCCAAGGTTCATTTGGGGACAGGGGTATTTCACCCCTCCACTTT.

This clone was seen once. The J gene is TRBJ2-7, the V gene TRBV2; 8 bases line up with TRBD1. With V trimmed by 8 bases and J by 2 bases, 8 bases remained unmatched. Germline V gene lookup returns CDR1 SNHLY and CDR2 FYNNEI. This CDR3 spans 14 amino acids. In DNA, the CDR3 is TGTGCCAGCTTCAAAGGGACAGGAGCCTACGAGCAGTACTTC. Residues: CASFKGTGAYEQYF.

To note about this clone: Other DNA sequences within the sample encode an identical CDR3. The V call is TRBV11-2, the J call TRBJ2-1, with 7 bases identical to TRBD2. Per the germline V gene, CDR1 is SGHAT and CDR2 is FQNNGV. Trimming cost V 5 bases and J 0 bases; bases outside gene matches: 4. The CDR3 is 15 residues long. This CDR3 reads CASSLTGGSYNEQFF. The CDR3 DNA reads TGTGCCAGCAGCCTTACGGGGGGCTCCTACAATGAGCAGTTCTTC.

The chain has TRBV11-3 and TRBJ2-1; a possible D gene is TRBD1 (6 bases). Germline-derived CDR1 and CDR2 are SGHNT and YENEEA. The CDR3 length is 15 residues. With 1 base removed from V and 7 bases from J, the gap between germline ends came to 14 bases. Written as DNA, the CDR3 is TGTGCCAGCAGCTTAGTGGGGGCCCAGGGGAATGAGCAGTTCTTC. Translation: CASSLVGAQGNEQFF.

The V gene is TRBV18, the J gene TRBJ1-4; D gene unclear. V lost 1 base to trimming and J lost 8 bases, with 11 bases between them. Germline V gene data show CDR1 as KGHSH and CDR2 as LQKENI. The length of the CDR3 is 14 residues. This CDR3 reads CASSPREGSEKLFF. For the CDR3, the DNA is TGTGCCAGCTCACCACGAGAGGGCTCGGAAAAACTGTTTTTT.

The chain couples TRBV19 to TRBJ1-3, with D unclear. V was clipped by 3 bases and J by 6 bases, with 9 bases between them. The germline V gene has CDR1 LNHDA and CDR2 SQIVND (reference sequence). The CDR3 contains 13 residues. CDR3 loop: CASSIRTENTIYF. DNA of the CDR3: TGTGCCAGTAGTATTAGAACAGAAAACACCATATATTTT.

V and J are TRBV10-3 and TRBJ2-5; tentatively, D is TRBD2 (6 bases). The CDR3 length is 13 residues. CDR1 is ENHRY and CDR2 is SYGVKD in the germline V gene. Between the trimmed V and J ends, which lost 10 bases and 3 bases, there was a span of 15 bases. In DNA form, the CDR3 reads TGTGCCACCCTAAGTGGGGGGAAAGAGACCCAGTACTTC. Its translation: CATLSGGKETQYF.

The chain is built from TRBV7-9 and TRBJ2-4; D is perhaps TRBD1 (5 bases). This CDR3 comprises 12 residues. Trimming removed 5 bases at V and 7 bases at J, with 9 bases between. Germline V gene data show CDR1 as SEHNR and CDR2 as FQNEAQ (reference sequence). The CDR3 DNA reads TGTGCCAGCAGCCTAGGGGCGAACATTCAGTACTTC. Protein: CASSLGANIQYF.

This chain links TRBV9 with TRBJ2-5; TRBD2 aligns across 12 bases. J gave up 5 bases and V 4 bases, and 6 bases lay outside the gene matches. The CDR3 has 15 residues. Germline V gene data show CDR1 as SGDLS and CDR2 as YYNGEE. The DNA for the CDR3 is TGTGCCAGCAGCCCGACTAGCGGGGGAGTGGAGACCCAGTACTTC. Protein sequence: CASSPTSGGVETQYF.

The V call is TRBV6-5, the J call TRBJ2-1; 12 nucleotides align to TRBD1. V dropped 9 bases and J dropped 4; count of bases not matched to a gene: 4. The germline V gene has CDR1 MNHEY and CDR2 SVGAGI. CDR3 size: 14 residues. The CDR3: CASQGQGAYNEQFF. The CDR3 DNA is TGTGCCAGTCAGGGACAGGGGGCTTACAATGAGCAGTTCTTC.